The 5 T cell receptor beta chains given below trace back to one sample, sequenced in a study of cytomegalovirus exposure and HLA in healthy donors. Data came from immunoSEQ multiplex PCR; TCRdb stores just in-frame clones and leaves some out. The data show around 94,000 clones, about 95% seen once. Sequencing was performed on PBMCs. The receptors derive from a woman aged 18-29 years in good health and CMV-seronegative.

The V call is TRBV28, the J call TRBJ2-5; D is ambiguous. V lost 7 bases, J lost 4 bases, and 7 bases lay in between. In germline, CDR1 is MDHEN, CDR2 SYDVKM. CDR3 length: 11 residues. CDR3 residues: CASTRGETQYF. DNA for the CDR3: TGTGCCAGCACCCGAGGAGAGACCCAGTACTTC.

As DNA, the CDR3 is TGTGCCATCAGGAAGGGACAGGGGAACACTGAAGCTTTCTTT. Its protein is CAIRKGQGNTEAFF. This chain uses TRBV10-3 with TRBJ1-1; 9 nucleotides align to TRBD1. There are 14 residues in the CDR3. V lost 6 bases to trimming and J lost 1 base; unmatched junction nucleotides: 3. The germline CDR1 and CDR2 sequences are ENHRY and SYGVKD.

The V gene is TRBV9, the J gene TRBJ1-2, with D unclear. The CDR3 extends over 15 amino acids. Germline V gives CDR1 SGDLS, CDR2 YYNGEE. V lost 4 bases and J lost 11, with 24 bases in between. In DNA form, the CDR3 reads TGTGCCAGCAGCCCCCCCGCGGTAACTATGGCGGGGTACACCTTC. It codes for CASSPPAVTMAGYTF.

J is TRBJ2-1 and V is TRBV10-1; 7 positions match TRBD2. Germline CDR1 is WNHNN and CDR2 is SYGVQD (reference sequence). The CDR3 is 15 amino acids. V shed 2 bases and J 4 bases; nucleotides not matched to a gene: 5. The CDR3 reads CASSEGGSGYNEQFF. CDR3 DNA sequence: TGCGCCAGCAGTGAGGGCGGGAGTGGGTACAATGAGCAGTTCTTC.

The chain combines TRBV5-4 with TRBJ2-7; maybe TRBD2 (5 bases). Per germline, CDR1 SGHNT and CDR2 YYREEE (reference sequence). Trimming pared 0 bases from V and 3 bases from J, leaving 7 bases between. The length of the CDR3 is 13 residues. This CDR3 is CASSLDRGYEQYF. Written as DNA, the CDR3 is TGTGCCAGCAGCTTGGATCGGGGCTACGAGCAGTACTTC. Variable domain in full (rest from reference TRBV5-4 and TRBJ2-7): ETGVTQSPTHLIKTRGQQVTLRCSSQSGHNTVSWYQQALGQGPQFIFQYYREEENGRGNFPPRFSGLQFPNYSSELNVNALELDDSALYLCASSLDRGYEQYFGPGTRLTVT.